The entry below gives a single TCR beta chain sequence along with its context. Only in-frame clones appear in the TCRdb table, and some are missing; sequencing was by immunoSEQ multiplex PCR. The data show roughly 150,000 clones, around 80% seen once. This sample is drawn from a study of blood T cell repertoires in COVID-19. CDR1 is SGHTA, CDR2 FQGTGA, per germline. Trimming left V 1 base short and J 2 bases short, with 24 bases between. The CDR3 spans 20 residues. This TCR came from a woman aged 80 or older with acute or convalescent COVID-19. Material for sequencing was peripheral blood. This chain uses TRBV7-3 with TRBJ2-1; possible D gene TRBD2, 6 bases. CDR3 bases: TGTGCCAGCAGCTTAATGGGATGGGAAGTGGGCGGGGTAGCCTACAATGAGCAGTTCTTC. It translates to CASSLMGWEVGGVAYNEQFF.